This TCR beta chain was profiled in a study of T-cell memory formation after mild COVID-19. Study overall: TCR clusters showed largely donor specificity.

TCRdb called the 5' RACE reads again in MiXCR, with one record for every CDR3 protein. The sample has around 390,000 distinct CDR3 sequences, about a sixth seen once; the top ten hold 20% to 25%. Germline V gene sequence: CDR1 SGHAT, CDR2 FQNNGV. This CDR3 spans 13 amino acids. V was trimmed by 5 bases and J by 7 bases, leaving 14 bases between them. The V and J genes are TRBV11-2 and TRBJ1-2; D unresolved. The sample was PBMCs or a T cell subset sorted from them (not recorded which). The receptor's source is a young man who had mild COVID-19 (a few samples of this study predate the infection). Cell type and time point are not known. CDR3 residues: CASSVLPGGGYTF. In nucleotides, the CDR3 is TGTGCCAGCAGCGTACTGCCCGGAGGTGGCTACACCTTC.